Following are 13 T cell receptor beta chains from one sample sequenced in a study of cytomegalovirus exposure and HLA in healthy donors. Generated by immunoSEQ multiplex PCR, the TCRdb table keeps only in-frame clones and is missing some. The sample shows 100,000 to 120,000 clones, roughly 89% of them seen only once. Sequencing used PBMCs. Every receptor here comes from a woman between 18 and 30 years old in good health and CMV-seronegative.

The gene calls are TRBV27 and TRBJ1-3, with no clear D. Germline CDR1 MNHEY, CDR2 SMNVEV (reference sequence). The CDR3 extends over 15 amino acids. Trimming removed 2 bases at V and 2 bases at J, with 10 bases between. For the CDR3, the DNA is TGTGCCAGCAGTTTAGAGGGTTCGGCTGGAAACACCATATATTTT. Residues: CASSLEGSAGNTIYF.

The V call is TRBV5-6, the J call TRBJ2-2; 11 bases align to TRBD2. The CDR3 length is 16 residues. CDR1 is SGHDT, CDR2 YYEEEE, per germline. V gave up 4 bases and J gave up 1 base; unmatched junction bases: 3. This chain's CDR3 is CASSTLAGENTGELFF. The DNA of the CDR3 is TGTGCCAGCAGCACACTAGCGGGGGAGAACACCGGGGAGCTGTTTTTT.

The V gene is TRBV7-9, the J gene TRBJ2-1; weak D call: TRBD1 (5 bases). Germline assignment: CDR1 SEHNR and CDR2 FQNEAQ (reference sequence). The CDR3 covers 12 residues. The V end lost 7 bases, the J end lost 6 bases, and 10 bases lay between the germline ends. The CDR3 nucleotides read TGTGCCAGCAAGGCTGGGGCCAATGAGCAGTTCTTC. It yields the protein CASKAGANEQFF. The entire variable domain, with the rest obtained from reference TRBV7-9 and TRBJ2-1, is as follows: DTGVSQNPRHKITKRGQNVTFRCDPISEHNRLYWYRQTLGQGPEFLTYFQNEAQLEKSRLLSDRFSAERPKGSFSTLEIQRTEQGDSAMYLCASKAGANEQFFGPGTRLTVL.

J is TRBJ2-2 and V is TRBV6-5; tentative D call: TRBD2 (5 bases). V lost 5 bases and J 5 bases, leaving 15 bases between the germline ends. The CDR3 is 15 amino acids. CDR1 is MNHEY, CDR2 SVGAGI, per germline. The CDR3 region has the DNA TGTGCCAGCAGTACCGCGGGTTTAGGGACCGGGGAGCTGTTTTTT. This codes for CASSTAGLGTGELFF.

This clone was found once. The chain joins TRBV5-4 to TRBJ1-2, with 7 bases matching TRBD1. The CDR3 contains 15 residues. V dropped 4 bases and J dropped 4; count of bases not matched to a gene: 10. Germline V gene data show CDR1 as SGHNT and CDR2 as YYREEE (reference sequence). CDR3 sequence: CASSPGTAESYGYTF. The CDR3 DNA reads TGTGCCAGCAGCCCCGGGACAGCGGAATCCTATGGCTACACCTTC.

A few counts support this clone. This chain connects TRBV18 to TRBJ1-1, with 7 bases matching TRBD1. Germline V gene data show CDR1 as KGHSH and CDR2 as LQKENI. The length of the CDR3 is 15 residues. Unmatched junction bases numbered 14, after V lost 10 bases and J lost 3 bases. CDR3: CATLTVQGLHTEAFF. DNA for the CDR3: TGTGCCACCCTCACCGTACAGGGGCTCCACACTGAAGCTTTCTTT.

The chain is built from TRBV6-6 and TRBJ1-2; D unresolved. CDR3 length equals 8 residues. Germline V gives CDR1 MNHNY, CDR2 SVGAGI (reference sequence). CDR3 nucleotide sequence: TGTCCTGACTATGGCTACACCTTC. It specifies CPDYGYTF.

The chain employs TRBV18 and TRBJ2-1; perhaps TRBD2 as D (6 bases). Germline CDR1 and CDR2: KGHSH and LQKENI. The CDR3 runs to 17 residues. V was clipped by 0 bases and J by 1 base, with 13 bases between them. This chain's CDR3 is CASSPPLFAGSYNEQFF. The CDR3 bases are TGTGCCAGCTCACCACCACTGTTTGCGGGGTCCTACAATGAGCAGTTCTTC.

This clone has more than one count but fewer than ten. This rearrangement joins TRBV4-3 to TRBJ1-2; 8 nucleotides match TRBD1. The V and J ends lost 2 bases and 8 bases, in that order; junction bases with no gene match: 7. CDR1 and CDR2 from the germline V gene are LGHNA and YSLEER. CDR3 length: 14 amino acids. The CDR3 DNA follows: TGCGCCAGCAGCCAATATCAGGGGGCAAAGGGCTACACCTTC. Translated: CASSQYQGAKGYTF.

A note on this clone: This sample also contains other DNA sequences that code for the same CDR3. The chain employs TRBV5-1 and TRBJ1-5; D call uncertain. The CDR3 runs 15 residues. Germline V CDR1 and CDR2: SGHRS, YFSETQ. V lost 0 bases to trimming and J lost 0 bases, with 7 bases between them. The CDR3 DNA reads as TGCGCCAGCAGCTTGGCAGGTAATAGCAATCAGCCCCAGCATTTT. Translated, it gives CASSLAGNSNQPQHF. The variable domain in full, completed from reference TRBV5-1 and TRBJ1-5, reads KAGVTQTPRYLIKTRGQQVTLSCSPISGHRSVSWYQQTPGQGLQFLFEYFSETQRNKGNFPGRFSGRQFSNSRSEMNVSTLELGDSALYLCASSLAGNSNQPQHFGDGTRLSIL.

V usage is TRBV6-6 and J usage is TRBJ2-5, with D perhaps matching TRBD1 (6 bases). Per germline, CDR1 MNHNY and CDR2 SVGAGI (reference sequence). The CDR3 sequence is 14 residues long. The V and J ends lost 6 bases and 3 bases respectively, with 14 bases between them. The CDR3, as DNA: TGTGCCAGCAGATGGACAGCCTTAAAAGAGACCCAGTACTTC. Translation: CASRWTALKETQYF.

The V call is TRBV6-5, the J call TRBJ1-6; possibly TRBD1 for D (6 bases). CDR3 length equals 14 residues. CDR1 is MNHEY, CDR2 SVGAGI, per germline. Trimming took off 5 bases at V and 9 bases at J, with 14 bases between the two ends. CDR3 bases: TGTGCCAGCAGTGAGGTAGGGGGAAGTTCACCCCTCCACTTT. This translates into CASSEVGGSSPLHF.

In its sample, this clone was seen once. V is TRBV30 and J is TRBJ2-3; 15 positions agree with TRBD2. The CDR3 loop spans 16 amino acids. J lost 3 bases, V lost 1 base, and 2 bases had no gene match. Germline V gene data show CDR1 as GTSNPN and CDR2 as SVGIG (reference sequence). CDR3 region: CAWSAGTSGRTDTQYF. The CDR3 nucleotides are TGTGCCTGGAGTGCCGGGACTAGCGGGAGGACAGATACGCAGTATTTT.